Below are 18 T cell receptor beta chains sequenced from a single sample in a study of blood T cell repertoires in COVID-19. This table comes from immunoSEQ multiplex PCR, and its TCRdb copy is limited to in-frame clones, with some not included. The sample lists approximately 200,000 clones; around 86% were seen once. The specimen was peripheral blood. Receptors originate from a man aged 45-65 years with acute or convalescent COVID-19.

The V and J genes are TRBV27 and TRBJ1-1; 9 bases fit TRBD1. The J segment lost 0 bases and the V segment lost 7 bases, leaving 9 bases of the junction unmatched. Looked up from germline, CDR1 is MNHEY and CDR2 is SMNVEV (reference sequence). The CDR3 has 16 residues. The CDR3 DNA is TGTGCCAGCATTGGACAGGGGCGGGGTATGAACACTGAAGCTTTCTTT. Translation: CASIGQGRGMNTEAFF.

This clone has more than one count but fewer than ten. This sequence joins TRBV6-5 and TRBJ1-2, with 9 bases fitting TRBD1. The V and J ends lost 5 bases and 4 bases, in that order; junction bases with no gene match: 5. From germline, CDR1 is MNHEY and CDR2 SVGAGI. This CDR3 region has 14 residues. The CDR3 protein is CASSPGTGIYGYTF. CDR3 in DNA: TGTGCCAGCAGTCCCGGGACAGGGATCTATGGCTACACCTTC.

V gene TRBV6-5 combines with J gene TRBJ1-4; possible D gene TRBD1, 6 bases. The CDR3 is 13 residues long. Germline V CDR1 and CDR2: MNHEY, SVGAGI. V lost 8 bases and J lost 7, with 14 bases in between. The CDR3 protein is CASGRQGGEKLFF. DNA for the CDR3: TGTGCCAGCGGACGGCAAGGGGGTGAAAAACTGTTTTTT.

The chain employs TRBV11-1 and TRBJ1-1; D is undetermined. Trimming shortened V by 3 bases and J by 0 bases, and 5 bases separated the two germline ends. This CDR3 spans 13 amino acids. Germline lookup yields CDR1 SGHAT and CDR2 FQDESV (reference sequence). CDR3 loop: CASSFTMNTEAFF. CDR3 nucleotides: TGTGCCAGCAGCTTCACTATGAACACTGAAGCTTTCTTT.

The chain links TRBV10-1 to TRBJ2-3; D is unclear. Deletions cut 6 bases from V and 1 base from J, with 8 bases between. This CDR3 contains 13 residues. CDR1 WNHNN and CDR2 SYGVQD come from the germline V gene (reference sequence). The CDR3 loop reads CASSRQGTDTQYF. CDR3 bases: TGCGCCAGCAGCCGGCAGGGCACAGATACGCAGTATTTT.

For the CDR3, the DNA is TGTGCCAGCAGTGAATGGATGGCGGACATTTCCTACGAGCAGTACTTC. Its translation is CASSEWMADISYEQYF. The chain recombines TRBV6-1 with TRBJ2-7, with D perhaps TRBD1 (5 bases). Deletions cut 2 bases from V and 1 base from J, with 15 bases between. CDR1 is MNHNS and CDR2 is SASEGT in the germline V gene. The CDR3 spans 16 residues.

The rearrangement uses TRBV5-1 and TRBJ1-1, with unresolved D. Trimming stripped 4 bases from V and 1 base from J, with 11 bases between. CDR1 SGHRS and CDR2 YFSETQ come from the germline V gene. CDR3 length: 14 residues. CDR3 region: CASSLESGNTEAFF. CDR3 in DNA: TGCGCCAGCAGCCTGGAATCGGGGAACACTGAAGCTTTCTTT.

The genes are TRBV7-2 and TRBJ2-5, with 11 bases lining up with TRBD2. CDR1 is SGHTA, CDR2 FQGNSA, per germline. The CDR3 extends over 18 amino acids. Trimming removed 3 bases from V and 0 bases from J; junction bases left unmatched: 9. CDR3 in amino acids: CASSLVLAGGLYQETQYF. The CDR3 nucleotides are TGTGCCAGCAGCTTGGTCCTAGCGGGGGGCTTGTACCAAGAGACCCAGTACTTC.

The chain combines TRBV25-1 with TRBJ1-5; 10 bases agree with TRBD1. J lost 6 bases, V lost 2 bases, and 4 bases had no gene match. The CDR3 is 15 residues long. In germline, CDR1 is MGHDK, CDR2 SYGVNS. The CDR3 DNA sequence: TGTGCCAGCAGTGAACCTGGGACAGGGGTTCAGCCCCAGCATTTT. It specifies CASSEPGTGVQPQHF.

The J gene is TRBJ2-2, the V gene TRBV19; the D gene is possibly TRBD2 (6 bases). With 5 bases removed from V and 6 bases from J, the gap between germline ends came to 19 bases. The CDR3 consists of 16 residues. Germline V gives CDR1 LNHDA, CDR2 SQIVND (reference sequence). CDR3: CASSSPGGARAGELFF. The CDR3 nucleotides are TGTGCCAGTAGTTCCCCCGGCGGGGCGAGGGCCGGGGAGCTGTTTTTT.

The chain joins TRBV3-1 (or the pseudogene TRBV3-2) to TRBJ1-5; D might be TRBD1 (5 bases). Trimming cost V 1 base and J 3 bases, with 10 bases left between them. Germline lookup yields CDR1 LGHDT and CDR2 YNNKEL (reference sequence). The CDR3 extends over 15 amino acids. Written as DNA, the CDR3 is TGTGCCAGCAGCCAAGCGGGACTGATCAATCAGCCCCAGCATTTT. This codes for CASSQAGLINQPQHF.

The V gene is TRBV5-1, the J gene TRBJ2-7; tentative D call: TRBD1 (7 bases). The V gene lost 7 bases and the J gene lost 4 bases, with 15 bases spanning the gap. Germline V gene data show CDR1 as SGHRS and CDR2 as YFSETQ. This CDR3 region has 13 residues. Written as DNA, the CDR3 is TGCGCCAGCCGTCTGGCAGGGGGGTACGAGCAGTACTTC. This translates into CASRLAGGYEQYF.

The chain has TRBV7-9 and TRBJ2-1; TRBD1 matches 9 bases. In germline, CDR1 is SEHNR, CDR2 FQNEAQ (reference sequence). With 4 bases clipped from V and 2 bases from J, the junction kept 9 bases outside the gene matches. There are 17 residues in the CDR3. In DNA form, the CDR3 reads TGTGCCAGCAGCTCAAGGACAGGGGCCGCAACCTACAATGAGCAGTTCTTC. Encoded protein: CASSSRTGAATYNEQFF.

The chain is built from TRBV3-1 (or the pseudogene TRBV3-2) and TRBJ2-3; 8 bases are a match to TRBD1. Germline loops: CDR1 LGHDT, CDR2 YNNKEL (reference sequence). The CDR3 has 15 amino acids. Unmatched junction bases numbered 7, after V lost 4 bases and J lost 4 bases. The DNA of the CDR3 is TGTGCCAGCAGCCTTCGACGGGACAGGTCAGATACGCAGTATTTT. Amino acid sequence: CASSLRRDRSDTQYF.

The chain joins TRBV30 to TRBJ2-7; a possible D gene is TRBD1 (8 bases). The CDR3 is 14 residues long. V lost 5 bases, J lost 1 base, and 15 bases lay in between. Germline loops: CDR1 GTSNPN, CDR2 SVGIG (reference sequence). The CDR3 reads CAWAGQGGSYEQYF. CDR3 DNA sequence: TGTGCCTGGGCCGGACAGGGAGGGTCCTACGAGCAGTACTTC.

The V call is TRBV30, the J call TRBJ2-1; 9 positions match TRBD2. CDR3 length: 15 residues. Unmatched junction bases numbered 3, after V lost 0 bases and J lost 3 bases. Germline V gene data show CDR1 as GTSNPN and CDR2 as SVGIG (reference sequence). This chain's CDR3 is CAWSVGSGSYNEQFF. The CDR3 DNA reads as TGTGCCTGGAGTGTAGGTAGCGGGAGCTACAATGAGCAGTTCTTC.

This chain joins TRBV5-1 and TRBJ2-3, with TRBD1 as a possible D gene (5 bases). The CDR3 contains 15 residues. In germline, CDR1 is SGHRS, CDR2 YFSETQ. Trimming pared 4 bases from V and 0 bases from J, leaving 12 bases between. CDR3 nucleotide sequence: TGCGCCAGCAGCCGGCAGGGTGCTAGCACAGATACGCAGTATTTT. Amino acids: CASSRQGASTDTQYF.

The chain has TRBV5-1 and TRBJ1-3; 9 bases line up with TRBD1. This CDR3 comprises 18 residues. Germline assignment: CDR1 SGHRS and CDR2 YFSETQ. After removal of 3 bases from V and 0 bases from J, the junction contained 10 bases not matched to a gene. CDR3 sequence: CASSSTGGPTSSGNTIYF. CDR3 DNA: TGCGCCAGCAGCTCAACAGGGGGCCCTACGAGCTCTGGAAACACCATATATTTT.